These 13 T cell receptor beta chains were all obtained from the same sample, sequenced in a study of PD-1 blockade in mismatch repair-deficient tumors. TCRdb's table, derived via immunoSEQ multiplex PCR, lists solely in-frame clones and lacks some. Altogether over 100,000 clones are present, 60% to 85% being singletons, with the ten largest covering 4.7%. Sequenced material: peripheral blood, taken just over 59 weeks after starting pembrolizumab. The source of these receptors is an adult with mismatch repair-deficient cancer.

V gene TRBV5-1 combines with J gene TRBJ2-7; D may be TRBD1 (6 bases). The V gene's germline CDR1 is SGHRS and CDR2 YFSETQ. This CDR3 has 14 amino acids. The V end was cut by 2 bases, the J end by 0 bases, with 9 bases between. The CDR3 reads CASSFKGVSYEQYF. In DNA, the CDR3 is TGCGCCAGCAGCTTTAAGGGGGTCTCCTACGAGCAGTACTTC. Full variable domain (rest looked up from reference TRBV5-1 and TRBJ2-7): KAGVTQTPRYLIKTRGQQVTLSCSPISGHRSVSWYQQTPGQGLQFLFEYFSETQRNKGNFPGRFSGRQFSNSRSEMNVSTLELGDSALYLCASSFKGVSYEQYFGPGTRLTVT.

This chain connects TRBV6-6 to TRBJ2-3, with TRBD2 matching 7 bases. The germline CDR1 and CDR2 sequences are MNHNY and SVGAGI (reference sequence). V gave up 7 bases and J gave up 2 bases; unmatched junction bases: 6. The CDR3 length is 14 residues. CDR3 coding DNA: TGTGCCAGCAACCGCGGGGGACTCACAGATACGCAGTATTTT. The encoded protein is CASNRGGLTDTQYF.

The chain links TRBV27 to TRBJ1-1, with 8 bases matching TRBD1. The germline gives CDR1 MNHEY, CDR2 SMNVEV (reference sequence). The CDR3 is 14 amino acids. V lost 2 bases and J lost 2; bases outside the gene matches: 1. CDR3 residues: CASSLTGGNTEAFF. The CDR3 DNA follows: TGTGCCAGCAGTTTAACAGGGGGTAACACTGAAGCTTTCTTT.

The CDR3 sequence is CASSPWTGGGETQYF. The CDR3 DNA is TGTGCCAGCAGCCCCTGGACAGGGGGCGGAGAGACCCAGTACTTC. The chain carries TRBV11-2 and TRBJ2-5; TRBD1 aligns across 11 bases. The CDR3 is 15 amino acids. The V gene's germline CDR1 is SGHAT and CDR2 FQNNGV. Trimming at V came to 5 bases and at J to 4 bases, leaving 6 bases not matched to a gene.

The CDR3 loop is CASSVSGANVLTF. The CDR3 DNA follows: TGTGCCAGTAGTGTATCTGGGGCCAACGTCCTGACTTTC. The rearrangement uses TRBV19 and TRBJ2-6; D remains unclear. The V gene's germline CDR1 is LNHDA and CDR2 SQIVND (reference sequence). V was cut by 5 bases and J by 1 base, with 3 bases left in between. There are 13 residues in the CDR3.

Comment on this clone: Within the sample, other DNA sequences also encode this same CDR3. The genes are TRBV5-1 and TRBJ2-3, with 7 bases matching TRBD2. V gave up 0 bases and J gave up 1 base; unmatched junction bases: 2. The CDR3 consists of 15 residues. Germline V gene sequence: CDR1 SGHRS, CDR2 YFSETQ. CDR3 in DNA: TGCGCCAGCAGCTTGGTCGCGGGAGGCACAGATACGCAGTATTTT. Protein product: CASSLVAGGTDTQYF. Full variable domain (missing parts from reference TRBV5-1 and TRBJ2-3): KAGVTQTPRYLIKTRGQQVTLSCSPISGHRSVSWYQQTPGQGLQFLFEYFSETQRNKGNFPGRFSGRQFSNSRSEMNVSTLELGDSALYLCASSLVAGGTDTQYFGPGTRLTVL.

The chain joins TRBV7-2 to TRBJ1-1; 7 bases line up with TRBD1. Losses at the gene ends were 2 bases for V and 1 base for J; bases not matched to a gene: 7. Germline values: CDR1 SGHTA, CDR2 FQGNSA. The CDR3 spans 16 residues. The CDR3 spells CASSLFSGGTNTEAFF. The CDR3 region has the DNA TGTGCCAGCAGCTTATTCTCAGGGGGGACGAACACTGAAGCTTTCTTT. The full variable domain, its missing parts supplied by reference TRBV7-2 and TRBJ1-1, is GAGVSQSPSNKVTEKGKDVELRCDPISGHTALYWYRQSLGQGLEFLIYFQGNSAPDKSGLPSDRFSAERTGGSVSTLTIQRTQQEDSAVYLCASSLFSGGTNTEAFFGQGTRLTVV.

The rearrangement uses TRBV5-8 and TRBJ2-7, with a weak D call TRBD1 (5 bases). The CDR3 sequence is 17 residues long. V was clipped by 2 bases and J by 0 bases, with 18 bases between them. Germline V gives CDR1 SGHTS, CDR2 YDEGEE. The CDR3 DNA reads TGTGCCAGCAGCTTTGGGCGGTGGGGCCTCAGCTCCTACGAGCAGTACTTC. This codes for CASSFGRWGLSSYEQYF.

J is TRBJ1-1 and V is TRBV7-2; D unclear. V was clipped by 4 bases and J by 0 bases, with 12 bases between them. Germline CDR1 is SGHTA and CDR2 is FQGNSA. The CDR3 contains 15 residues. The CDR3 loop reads CASSSYVRLNTEAFF. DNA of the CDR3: TGTGCCAGCAGCTCCTACGTAAGACTGAACACTGAAGCTTTCTTT. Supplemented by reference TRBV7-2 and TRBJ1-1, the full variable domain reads GAGVSQSPSNKVTEKGKDVELRCDPISGHTALYWYRQSLGQGLEFLIYFQGNSAPDKSGLPSDRFSAERTGGSVSTLTIQRTQQEDSAVYLCASSSYVRLNTEAFFGQGTRLTVV.

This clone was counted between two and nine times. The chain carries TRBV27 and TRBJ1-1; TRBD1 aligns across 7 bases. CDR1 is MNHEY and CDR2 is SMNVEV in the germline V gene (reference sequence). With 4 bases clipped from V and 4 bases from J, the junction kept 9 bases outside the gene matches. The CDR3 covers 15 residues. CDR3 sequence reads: CASSSTLSGGTEAFF. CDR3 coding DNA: TGTGCCAGCAGTTCCACCTTATCAGGGGGCACTGAAGCTTTCTTT.

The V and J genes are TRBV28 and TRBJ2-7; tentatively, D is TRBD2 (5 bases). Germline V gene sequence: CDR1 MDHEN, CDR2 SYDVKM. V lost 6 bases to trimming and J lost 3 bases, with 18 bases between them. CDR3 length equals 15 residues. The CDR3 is CASSRSGLALYEQYF. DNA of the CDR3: TGTGCCAGCAGCCGTAGTGGGCTAGCACTCTACGAGCAGTACTTC.

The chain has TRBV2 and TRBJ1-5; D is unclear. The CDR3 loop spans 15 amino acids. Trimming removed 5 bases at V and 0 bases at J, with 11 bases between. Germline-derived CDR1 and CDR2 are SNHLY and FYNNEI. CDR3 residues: CASSWGDHSNQPQHF. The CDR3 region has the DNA TGTGCCAGCAGTTGGGGAGACCATAGCAATCAGCCCCAGCATTTT.

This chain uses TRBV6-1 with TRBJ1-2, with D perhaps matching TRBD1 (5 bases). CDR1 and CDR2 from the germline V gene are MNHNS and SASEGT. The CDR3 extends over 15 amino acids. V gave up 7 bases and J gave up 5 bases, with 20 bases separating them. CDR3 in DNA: TGTGCCAGCATCCAGGGCCGGAGCACGTCTTATGGCTACACCTTC. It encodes CASIQGRSTSYGYTF.